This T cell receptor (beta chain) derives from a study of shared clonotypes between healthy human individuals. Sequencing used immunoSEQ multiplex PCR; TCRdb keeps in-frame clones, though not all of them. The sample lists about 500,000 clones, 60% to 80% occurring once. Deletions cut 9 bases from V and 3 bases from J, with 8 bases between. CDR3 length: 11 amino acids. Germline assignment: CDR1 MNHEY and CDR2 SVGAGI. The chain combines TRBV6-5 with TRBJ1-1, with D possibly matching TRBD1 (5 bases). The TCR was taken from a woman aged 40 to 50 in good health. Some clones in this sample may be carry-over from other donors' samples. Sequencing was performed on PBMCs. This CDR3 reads CASLRDTEAFF. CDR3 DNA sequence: TGTGCCAGTCTCAGGGACACTGAAGCTTTCTTT.